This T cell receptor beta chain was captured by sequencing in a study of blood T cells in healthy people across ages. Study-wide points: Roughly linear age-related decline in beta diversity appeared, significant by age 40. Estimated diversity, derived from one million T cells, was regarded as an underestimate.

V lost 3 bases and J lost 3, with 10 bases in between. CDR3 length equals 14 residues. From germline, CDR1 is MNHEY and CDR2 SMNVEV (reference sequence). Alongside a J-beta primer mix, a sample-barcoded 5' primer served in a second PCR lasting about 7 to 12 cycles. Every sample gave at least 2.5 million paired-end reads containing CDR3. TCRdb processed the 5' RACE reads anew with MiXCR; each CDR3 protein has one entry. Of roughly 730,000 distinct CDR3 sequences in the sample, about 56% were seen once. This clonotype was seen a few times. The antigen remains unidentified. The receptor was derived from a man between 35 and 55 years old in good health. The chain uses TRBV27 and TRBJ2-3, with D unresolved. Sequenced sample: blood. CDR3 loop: CASSFGIVTDTQYF. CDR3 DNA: TGTGCCAGCAGTTTCGGTATTGTAACAGATACGCAGTATTTT.